This entry is about one T cell receptor beta chain. This clonotype was counted a few times. Its antigen is not yet known. No base quality values were provided; no much bigger clone lies one nucleotide off. The library was built by means of RT-PCR. Sequenced using an Illumina HiSeq 2500. Through fastp at Q25 and MiXCR, TCRdb rebuilt clones from the public reads, retaining in-frame beta chains. Entries that share a CDR3 protein sequence are merged under the most common genes and DNA. Counted in this sample were hundreds of thousands of distinct CDR3 sequences; 21% of them appeared once. The ten largest clones add up to about 10% of the sample. This entry belongs to a study of response to subunit inactivated influenza vaccine (dated by TCRdb to 2017 to 2018). With regard to the full study: The study used deep quantitative T cell receptor repertoire profiling to track responses to a trivalent subunit inactivated influenza vaccine.

Reading the germline V gene gives CDR1 SQVTM and CDR2 ANQGSEA. V is reduced by 5 bases and J by 4 bases, leaving a spacing of 17 bases between them. The CDR3 numbers 14 residues from cysteine through phenylalanine. This entry keeps only the CDR3 DNA: 42 bases, framed from base 1. Broader findings and caveats from the paper: The authors suggested that each seasonal influenza vaccination may recruit only a limited number of new T cells.

The chain couples TRBV29-1 to TRBJ1-2; no D segment can be confidently identified. The TCR comes from a man aged 45 to 70 who received an inactivated influenza vaccine. Donor details come from another sample of the same person, matched by shared clones. The sequencing used PBMCs from blood, collected less than 22 months after vaccination. Read as DNA, the sequence is TGCAGCGTTAACCCACCGGGCCAAAGCTATGGCTACACCTTC. This gives the protein CSVNPPGQSYGYTF.